The sequence of this T cell receptor beta chain was determined in a study of vaccination effects on CD4 cells after COVID-19. Across the whole study: Two doses of BNT162b2 or mRNA-1273 vaccine were administered to participants.

Unmatched junction bases numbered 8, after V lost 4 bases and J lost 5 bases. The CDR3 contains 16 residues. The V gene's germline CDR1 is KGHDR and CDR2 SFDVKD. Findings of the study overall: Healthy vaccine recipients' vaccine-induced clones were almost all SARS-CoV-2 mono-reactive. Clones of infection and vaccine origin contracted markedly late after vaccination.

This clone was counted a single time. What it recognizes is unknown. Profiled with immunoSEQ multiplex PCR; TCRdb holds only in-frame clones, not every one. The sample includes some 11,000 clones, roughly 74% of them seen just once. ViraFEST used viral peptide pools to expand antigen-specific CD4+ T cells before sequencing. Following 10 days of culture, CD4+ T cells were isolated. PBMC cultures contained about 2 million cells per well, 9.5 to 10 IU/ml IL-2 and around 9.9 ug/ml peptides. The material was CD4+ T cells from PBMCs cultured with HCoV-229E spike peptides, obtained before COVID-19 vaccination. The source is a human donor who received a COVID-19 vaccine. The V and J genes are TRBV24-1 and TRBJ1-4; 8 bases agree with TRBD1. CDR3 in amino acids: CATSDKKTGVNEKLFF. As DNA, the CDR3 is TGTGCCACCAGTGACAAGAAGACAGGGGTGAATGAAAAACTGTTTTTT.